These 8 T cell receptor beta chains share one sample of origin, sequenced in a study of blood T cell repertoires in COVID-19. Using immunoSEQ multiplex PCR, the repertoire was profiled, and TCRdb retains in-frame clones only, with some absent. The sample carries some 150,000 clones, 85% to 90% recorded once. The sequencing sample was made of peripheral blood. All receptors derive from a woman aged 60-70 years with acute or convalescent COVID-19.

This clone was observed a single time. J is TRBJ2-2 and V is TRBV5-1; D may be TRBD1 (6 bases). Germline assignment: CDR1 SGHRS and CDR2 YFSETQ. The CDR3 sequence is 16 residues long. Trimming left V 0 bases short and J 2 bases short, with 11 bases between. The CDR3 bases are TGCGCCAGCAGCTTGGGACAGGTTGCCAACACCGGGGAGCTGTTTTTT. The encoded protein is CASSLGQVANTGELFF.

The CDR3 loop reads CASSVTQGQPQHF. In DNA form, the CDR3 reads TGTGCCAGCAGCGTAACTCAGGGTCAGCCCCAGCATTTT. V is TRBV9 and J is TRBJ1-5, with a tentative D call TRBD1 (5 bases). The CDR3 length is 13 residues. Germline V gives CDR1 SGDLS, CDR2 YYNGEE. Trimming cost V 1 base and J 6 bases, with 8 bases left between them.

The V gene is TRBV6-5, the J gene TRBJ1-6; D may be TRBD1 (5 bases). Trimming removed 6 bases from V and 8 bases from J, with 17 bases in between. The CDR3 covers 15 residues. Per germline, CDR1 MNHEY and CDR2 SVGAGI. The CDR3 DNA is TGTGCCAGCAGATGGGACTCCCAGGCTTATTCACCCCTCCACTTT. Its protein is CASRWDSQAYSPLHF.

The chain couples TRBV5-4 to TRBJ2-1, with 7 nucleotides matching TRBD2. Germline V lookup: CDR1 SGHNT, CDR2 YYREEE (reference sequence). Losses at the gene ends were 2 bases for V and 2 bases for J; bases not matched to a gene: 10. CDR3 length: 17 residues. The CDR3 DNA reads as TGTGCCAGCAGCTTTCACCTAGCGGAAGCAACCTACAATGAGCAGTTCTTC. Amino acids: CASSFHLAEATYNEQFF.

This chain uses TRBV4-2 with TRBJ2-3; TRBD1 is a possible D gene (6 bases). V shed 0 bases and J shed 7 bases, with 11 bases lying between them. Germline V CDR1 and CDR2: LGHNA, YNFKEQ. This CDR3 comprises 14 residues. The CDR3 region is CASSQDGGLNTQYF. In nucleotides, the CDR3 is TGTGCCAGCAGCCAAGATGGGGGCCTGAATACGCAGTATTTT.

This sequence joins TRBV30 and TRBJ1-2; the D gene is possibly TRBD1 (6 bases). Germline-derived CDR1 and CDR2 are GTSNPN and SVGIG (reference sequence). Trimming shortened V by 2 bases and J by 7 bases, and 14 bases separated the two germline ends. CDR3 length equals 13 residues. The DNA of the CDR3 is TGTGCCTGGAGTCAGACAGGAGAGTTTGGCTACACCTTC. This codes for CAWSQTGEFGYTF. Full variable domain (outside the CDR3, taken from reference TRBV30 and TRBJ1-2): SQTIHQWPATLVQPVGSPLSLECTVEGTSNPNLYWYRQAAGRGLQLLFYSVGIGQISSEVPQNLSASRPQDRQFILSSKKLLLSDSGFYLCAWSQTGEFGYTFGSGTRLTVV.

This clone appeared a few times. The rearrangement links TRBV28 to TRBJ2-1; 12 nucleotides align to TRBD2. After removal of 8 bases from V and 0 bases from J, the junction contained 11 bases not matched to a gene. CDR3 size: 18 residues. Germline V gene data show CDR1 as MDHEN and CDR2 as SYDVKM. The CDR3: CASYNGLAGFSSYNEQFF. Written as DNA, the CDR3 is TGTGCCAGCTATAATGGACTAGCGGGGTTTAGCTCCTACAATGAGCAGTTCTTC.

The chain combines TRBV28 with TRBJ1-5; a weak D match, TRBD1 (5 bases). V was trimmed by 6 bases and J by 9 bases, leaving 21 bases between them. Germline V gives CDR1 MDHEN, CDR2 SYDVKM. This CDR3 spans 15 amino acids. CDR3 nucleotide sequence: TGTGCCAGCAGCCCGCAACAGGTGCGCGTGGGGCCCCAGCATTTT. Translation: CASSPQQVRVGPQHF.